This TCR beta chain derives from a study of blood T cell repertoires in COVID-19. The repertoire was sequenced with immunoSEQ multiplex PCR; TCRdb's copy has only in-frame clones and lacks some. The data show about 260,000 clones, about 87% seen once. Deletions cut 0 bases from V and 2 bases from J, with 11 bases between. The CDR3 spans 16 residues. CDR1 and CDR2 from the germline V gene are SGHRS and YFSETQ. The V and J genes are TRBV5-1 and TRBJ2-2; D is uncertain. This TCR derives from a man aged 45-60 years who had been exposed to COVID-19. Source material: PBMCs or T cells enriched from blood (not recorded which). CDR3 protein: CASSLVSGPNTGELFF. In DNA form, the CDR3 reads TGCGCCAGCAGCTTGGTCTCTGGCCCAAACACCGGGGAGCTGTTTTTT. Based on the CDR3 plus reference TRBV5-1 and TRBJ2-2, the full variable domain is KAGVTQTPRYLIKTRGQQVTLSCSPISGHRSVSWYQQTPGQGLQFLFEYFSETQRNKGNFPGRFSGRQFSNSRSEMNVSTLELGDSALYLCASSLVSGPNTGELFFGEGSRLTVL.